The present entry profiles one TCR beta chain with its context. This receptor's antigen is unknown. No base-level quality is on record; no much larger clone is a single base apart. The time point label on this specimen signifies: about 28 days (+/-7) after the second vaccine dose. AZD1222 recipients whose second dose came at about 4 weeks and those whose second dose came at about 12 weeks were combined into one group, since spike-specific TCR depth and breadth did not differ between the two schedules. Vaccinee samples were obtained from the UK trials COV001 and COV002, which included a single-blind randomized controlled phase 2/3 trial of AZD1222 (ChAdOx1 nCoV-19) in healthy adults. For TCRbeta chain sequencing, PBMC samples were collected from trial participants at day 0 and at day 28 after the second dose. This entry comes from a study of T cell responses to AZD1222 COVID-19 vaccine (dated by TCRdb to the early 2020s). With regard to the full study: A total of approximately 240 trial participants underwent TCR sequencing, of whom approximately 210 received two doses of AZD1222 and some 25 received two doses of the MenACWY control vaccine. Enrollment into the trials was organized by age into subgroups of 18-55, 56-69 and 70-plus years, and those subgroups contained 148, 28 and 57 TCR-sequenced participants, respectively.

The CDR3 regions of human TCRbeta chains were subjected to immunosequencing. The published analysis was carried out like this. Repertoire TCRs were matched against a reference library of SARS-CoV-2-specific TCRs generated with the MIRA antigen-specificity platform. Breadth was defined as the fraction of unique TCRs that were SARS-CoV-2-associated, and depth was defined as the fraction of total T cells that were SARS-CoV-2-associated. Using the MIRA data, each spike-specific TCR was mapped to the spike region that the TCR reacts to and placed in a CD4 or CD8 class. Log10-transformed breadth and depth values were compared by one-way ANOVA with Sidak's multiple comparisons tests. Sourced from immuneACCESS, this table was stored by TCRdb with only in-frame sequences that have V and J called. A share of the clones is absent; for the studies checked, an unresolved V gene accounts for under half, and the remainder has no known explanation. The V and J calls and clone size were taken over from that table, and D and trimming were inferred from the DNA. The sample profile shows 100,000 to 150,000 clones; 65% to 90% of them were found once. Of the sample, 25% to 35% falls within the top ten clones.

Broader findings and caveats from the paper: Participants were mostly white British and included more females than males, and it was suggested by the authors that clonal diversity may have been underestimated. Conclusions about previously exposed vaccinees were limited because only six AZD1222 recipients were SARS-CoV-2 seropositive at baseline. Because no samples from the day 14 peak response were available, repertoires could be characterized only after the peak T cell response. Epitopes outside the regions mutated in the B.1.351 and B.1.1.7 variants were reportedly recognized by nearly half of the unique spike-specific TCRs. The 56-69-year group was small, and its depth increase did not reach significance, likely because of low power. Spike-specific TCR breadth and depth rose significantly after two AZD1222 doses compared with day 0 and with MenACWY recipients. CD4 TCRs associated with the vaccine covered the entire spike protein, and the dominant responses were in regions 160-218 and 743-854.

The sequence derives from an adult who received the AZD1222 COVID-19 vaccine. Sequenced here: peripheral blood, sampled 28 days after the second AZD1222 dose.

The CDR3 here reads CASSPEPSGTGNDGYTF. In nucleotides, the sequence is TGCGCCAGCAGCCCAGAACCTTCCGGGACAGGGAACGATGGCTACACCTTC. Recombination linked TRBV5-1 to TRBJ1-2, with 9 bases aligning to TRBD1. Relative to germline, V is missing 4 bases and J is missing 6 bases, with 16 bases of the junction outside any gene match. The germline V gene encodes CDR1 SGHRS and CDR2 YFSETQ. The CDR3, from cysteine to phenylalanine, totals 17 residues. Here the CDR3 DNA is all that survives: 51 bases in frame from base 1.